This entry concerns a single T cell receptor beta chain. Its antigen is not known. The CDR3 extends over 15 amino acids. Germline V gene data show CDR1 as LGHDT and CDR2 as YNNKEL (reference sequence). The V and J ends lost 4 bases and 4 bases, in that order; junction bases with no gene match: 6. Generated by immunoSEQ multiplex PCR, the TCRdb table keeps only in-frame clones and is missing some. The sample consists of some 30,000 clones, over 80% of them appearing once. These data belong to a study of vaccination effects on CD4 cells after COVID-19. Study-wide background: Sampling occurred a median 72 days post second dose, range 14 to 241.

Study findings and constraints: The authors studied few convalescent patients and collected no early post-infection timepoints.

Viral peptide pools were used in the ViraFEST assay to expand antigen-specific CD4+ T cells, and sequencing came afterward. Following 10 days of culture, CD4+ T cells were isolated. As their vaccination, participants received two doses of either BNT162b2 or mRNA-1273. The culture medium for about 2 million PBMC per well included 9.5 to 10 IU/ml IL-2 and around 10 ug/ml peptides. The sample was CD4+ T cells from PBMCs cultured with SARS-CoV-2 spike peptides, taken after COVID-19 vaccination. The origin of this receptor is a human donor who received a COVID-19 vaccine. Some clones in this sample may be carry-over from other donors' samples. The rearrangement uses TRBV3-1 (or the pseudogene TRBV3-2) and TRBJ1-4, with 7 bases identical to TRBD1. CDR3: CASSLRTGFNEKLFF. CDR3 DNA sequence: TGTGCCAGCAGCCTACGGACAGGTTTTAATGAAAAACTGTTTTTT.